The 14 T cell receptor delta chains presented below share a single source sample, sequenced in a study of gammadelta T cells in human blood. TCRdb called clones anew from the RT-PCR reads with CATT. The profile shows around 1,000 delta-chain clones, 8.3% of them singletons. The source material was non-Vgamma9Vdelta2 gamma-delta T cells from adult blood. The receptors were gathered from a human donor.

By sample share, this clone is medium-sized. The V gene is TRDV1, the J gene TRDJ1; 7 bases match TRDD3. The J segment lost 4 bases and the V segment lost 1 base, leaving 18 bases of the junction unmatched. The germline CDR1 and CDR2 sequences are TSWWSYY and QGS. CDR3 length: 19 residues. CDR3 DNA: TGTGCTCTTGGGGAACACCCTCCCAACTTTTACTGGGGTATCGATAAACTCATCTTT. It specifies CALGEHPPNFYWGIDKLIF.

This clone ranks as medium-sized. This sequence joins TRDV1 and TRDJ2, with a tentative D call TRDD3 (5 bases). The germline V gene encodes CDR1 TSWWSYY and CDR2 QGS. CDR3 length equals 21 residues. V dropped 1 base and J dropped 4 bases, with 28 bases sitting between them. The CDR3 protein is CALGERLPSEAGGLKTAQLFF. The DNA of the CDR3 is TGTGCTCTTGGGGAACGACTCCCCTCGGAGGCCGGGGGCCTAAAGACAGCACAACTCTTCTTT.

This clone rates as medium-sized. The V and J genes are TRDV1 and TRDJ1; TRDD3 matches 13 bases. The germline V gene has CDR1 TSWWSYY and CDR2 QGS. There are 23 residues in the CDR3. V gave up 0 bases and J gave up 1 base; unmatched junction bases: 20. The CDR3 loop reads CALGELLESLLGDTQRGTDKLIF. CDR3 sequence (DNA): TGTGCTCTTGGGGAACTGCTAGAGTCTTTACTGGGGGATACGCAGAGGGGCACCGATAAACTCATCTTT.

Within the sample, this clone is medium-sized. The V gene is TRDV1, the J gene TRDJ2, with D maybe TRDD2 (6 bases). The V end lost 0 bases, the J end lost 1 base, and 21 bases lay between the germline ends. The germline gives CDR1 TSWWSYY, CDR2 QGS. The CDR3 spans 20 residues. The CDR3 spells CALGELPPSPRKHLTAQLFF. CDR3 nucleotides: TGTGCTCTTGGGGAACTACCTCCTTCCCCACGGAAGCATTTGACAGCACAACTCTTCTTT.

By sample fraction, this clone is large. The rearrangement uses TRDV1 and TRDJ1, with TRDD3 identical over 9 bases. CDR3 length equals 21 residues. In germline, CDR1 is TSWWSYY, CDR2 QGS. Unmatched junction bases numbered 19, after V lost 0 bases and J lost 2 bases. The CDR3 here is CALGELGIPLPWGIATDKLIF. CDR3 sequence (DNA): TGTGCTCTTGGGGAACTTGGTATCCCCTTACCCTGGGGGATTGCTACCGATAAACTCATCTTT.

This clone counts as large. This chain uses TRDV3 with TRDJ1, with 9 bases fitting TRDD3. The length of the CDR3 is 18 residues. Losses at the gene ends were 2 bases for V and 4 bases for J; bases not matched to a gene: 20. Germline CDR1 is TVYSNPD and CDR2 is GDNSRS (reference sequence). The CDR3 bases are TGTGCCTTTTGGGTCCTTCCTTTACTGGGGGACAACGACGATAAACTCATCTTT. It codes for CAFWVLPLLGDNDDKLIF.

In its sample, this clone was seen a few times. Since a far larger clone is one base different, this is likely a read error. In the same sample, other DNA sequences code for this CDR3. The rearrangement uses TRDV1 and TRDJ1; D not resolved. This CDR3 comprises 21 residues. From germline, CDR1 is TSWWSYY and CDR2 QGS. V lost 5 bases and J lost 0, with 31 bases in between. The CDR3 loop reads CALGSPTVAPGRYKYTDKLIF. The CDR3 DNA reads as TGTGCTCTTGGGTCACCAACCGTCGCCCCAGGACGTTATAAGTACACCGATAAACTCATCTTT.

By share, this clone counts as large. The chain is built from TRAV29/DV5 and TRDJ1, with 11 bases identical to TRDD3. The germline V gene has CDR1 NSMFDY and CDR2 ISSIKDK. The J segment lost 0 bases and the V segment lost 2 bases, leaving 18 bases of the junction unmatched. This CDR3 comprises 20 residues. DNA for the CDR3: TGTGCAGCAAGTGGGCTCCCTTTCTCTTACTGGGGGATATACACCGATAAACTCATCTTT. This sequence encodes CAASGLPFSYWGIYTDKLIF.

This chain joins TRDV1 and TRDJ1, with 7 bases aligning to TRDD3. Germline V gene data show CDR1 as TSWWSYY and CDR2 as QGS. The length of the CDR3 is 24 residues. Trimming took 1 base from V and 0 from J; bases not matched to a gene: 29. CDR3 protein: CALGEQTVCGLVLGPTPYTDKLIF. The CDR3 coding sequence is TGTGCTCTTGGGGAACAAACCGTATGTGGGTTAGTACTGGGGCCTACGCCGTACACCGATAAACTCATCTTT.

By sample fraction, this clone is medium-sized (0.01 to 0.1%). The chain couples TRDV1 to TRDJ1, with D perhaps TRDD3 (5 bases). CDR1 and CDR2 from the germline V gene are TSWWSYY and QGS. The germline V and J ends were trimmed by 0 bases and 0 bases, with 17 bases remaining between them. The CDR3 extends over 18 amino acids. CDR3 residues: CALGELGEAGPYTDKLIF. The CDR3 region has the DNA TGTGCTCTTGGGGAACTAGGGGAGGCCGGGCCGTACACCGATAAACTCATCTTT.

This clone ranks as medium-sized (0.01 to 0.1%). The chain uses TRDV1 and TRDJ1; 9 bases line up with TRDD3. The CDR3 length is 24 residues. The V gene's germline CDR1 is TSWWSYY and CDR2 QGS. With V trimmed by 2 bases and J by 3 bases, 31 bases remained unmatched. The CDR3 DNA sequence: TGTGCTCTTGGGGAAGCAGAAGGTCTACGCCGCAATTACTGGGGGACAGACTACTCCGATAAACTCATCTTT. This gives the protein CALGEAEGLRRNYWGTDYSDKLIF.

By its share, this clone is medium-sized. The chain couples TRDV1 to TRDJ1, with 8 bases aligning to TRDD3. V lost 1 base to trimming and J lost 0 bases; unmatched junction nucleotides: 25. The CDR3 spans 23 residues. The germline CDR1 and CDR2 sequences are TSWWSYY and QGS. In DNA, the CDR3 is TGTGCTCTTGGGGAACGGCGTGTCCTACTTTGGGGGATCCGAAATTCGTACACCGATAAACTCATCTTT. As protein: CALGERRVLLWGIRNSYTDKLIF.

This clone rates as large (0.1 to 1%). Other DNA sequences in this specimen translate into the identical CDR3. This chain uses TRDV1 with TRDJ1, with D possibly TRDD3 on 6 matching bases. CDR1 TSWWSYY and CDR2 QGS come from the germline V gene. The V end lost 4 bases, the J end lost 4 bases, and 16 bases lay between the germline ends. There are 15 residues in the CDR3. The CDR3 loop is CALGAQRWGFDKLIF. DNA for the CDR3: TGTGCTCTTGGGGCACAACGTTGGGGGTTCGATAAACTCATCTTT.

This clone is labeled hyperexpanded. The V gene is TRDV1, the J gene TRDJ2; TRDD3 agrees at 9 bases. The CDR3 spans 24 residues. CDR1 TSWWSYY and CDR2 QGS come from the germline V gene. Trimming at V came to 2 bases and at J to 4 bases, leaving 29 bases not matched to a gene. The CDR3 protein is CALGECIPPTVPAGGLKPTAQLFF. The CDR3 coding sequence is TGTGCTCTTGGGGAATGCATACCGCCTACGGTTCCGGCTGGGGGATTGAAGCCGACAGCACAACTCTTCTTT.